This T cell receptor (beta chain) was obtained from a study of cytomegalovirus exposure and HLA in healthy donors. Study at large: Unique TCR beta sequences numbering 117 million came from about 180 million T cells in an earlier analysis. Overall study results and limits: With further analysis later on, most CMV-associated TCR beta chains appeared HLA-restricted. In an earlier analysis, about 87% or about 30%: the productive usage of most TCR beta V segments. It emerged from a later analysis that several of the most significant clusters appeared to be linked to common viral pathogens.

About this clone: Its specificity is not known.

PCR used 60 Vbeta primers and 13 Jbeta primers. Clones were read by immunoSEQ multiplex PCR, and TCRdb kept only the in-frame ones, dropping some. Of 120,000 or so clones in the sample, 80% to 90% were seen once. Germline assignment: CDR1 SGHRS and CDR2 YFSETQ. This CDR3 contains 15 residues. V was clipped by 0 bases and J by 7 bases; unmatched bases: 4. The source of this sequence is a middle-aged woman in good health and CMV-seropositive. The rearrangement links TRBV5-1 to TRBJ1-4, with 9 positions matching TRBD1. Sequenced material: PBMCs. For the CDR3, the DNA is TGCGCCAGCAGCTTGGGGGGACAGGGCAGTGAAAAACTGTTTTTT. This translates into CASSLGGQGSEKLFF. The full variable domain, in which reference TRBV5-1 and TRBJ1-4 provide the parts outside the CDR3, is KAGVTQTPRYLIKTRGQQVTLSCSPISGHRSVSWYQQTPGQGLQFLFEYFSETQRNKGNFPGRFSGRQFSNSRSEMNVSTLELGDSALYLCASSLGGQGSEKLFFGSGTQLSVL.